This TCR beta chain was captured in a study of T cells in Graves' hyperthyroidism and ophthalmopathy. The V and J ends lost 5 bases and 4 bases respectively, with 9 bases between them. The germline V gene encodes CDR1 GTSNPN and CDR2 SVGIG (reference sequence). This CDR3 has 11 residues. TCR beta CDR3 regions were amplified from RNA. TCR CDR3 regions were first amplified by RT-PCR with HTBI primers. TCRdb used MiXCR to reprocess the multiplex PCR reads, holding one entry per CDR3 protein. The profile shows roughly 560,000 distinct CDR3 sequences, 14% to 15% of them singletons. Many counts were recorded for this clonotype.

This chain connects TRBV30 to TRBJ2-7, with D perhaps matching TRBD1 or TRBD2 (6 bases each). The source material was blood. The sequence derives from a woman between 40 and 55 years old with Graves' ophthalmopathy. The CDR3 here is CAWEGGYEQYF. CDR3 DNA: TGTGCCTGGGAGGGGGGTTACGAGCAGTACTTC.